Included here is one T cell receptor beta chain sequence, with context. The target antigen is unknown. The sample is drawn from a study of cytomegalovirus exposure and HLA in healthy donors. Study-wide results and caveats: Reportedly, diagnosis of cytomegalovirus status by the classifier showed high specificity and sensitivity. Three CMV-associated chains were confirmed in vitro to be specific for CMV antigens. In a later analysis, compared with equally common non-associated chains, HLA-associated beta chains were more expanded.

The CDR3 length is 18 residues. V shed 3 bases, J shed 7 bases, and the junction held 14 bases outside the gene matches. Germline assignment: CDR1 LNHDA and CDR2 SQIVND (reference sequence). It was with 60 Vbeta and 13 Jbeta primers that the PCR ran. TCRdb's table, derived via immunoSEQ multiplex PCR, lists solely in-frame clones and lacks some. The data show tens of thousands of clones, around 75% seen once. What was sequenced was PBMCs. V usage is TRBV19 and J usage is TRBJ2-1, with TRBD1 matching over 11 bases. This receptor was taken from a woman in her 40s in good health and CMV-seropositive. The CDR3 coding sequence is TGTGCCAGTAGTATTTCAGGTTGGGGGACAGGGGGGAGAAATGAGCAGTTCTTC. Translating it yields CASSISGWGTGGRNEQFF. Using reference TRBV19 and TRBJ2-1 for the parts outside the CDR3, the full variable domain is DGGITQSPKYLFRKEGQNVTLSCEQNLNHDAMYWYRQDPGQGLRLIYYSQIVNDFQKGDIAEGYSVSREKKESFPLTVTSAQKNPTAFYLCASSISGWGTGGRNEQFFGPGTRLTVL.